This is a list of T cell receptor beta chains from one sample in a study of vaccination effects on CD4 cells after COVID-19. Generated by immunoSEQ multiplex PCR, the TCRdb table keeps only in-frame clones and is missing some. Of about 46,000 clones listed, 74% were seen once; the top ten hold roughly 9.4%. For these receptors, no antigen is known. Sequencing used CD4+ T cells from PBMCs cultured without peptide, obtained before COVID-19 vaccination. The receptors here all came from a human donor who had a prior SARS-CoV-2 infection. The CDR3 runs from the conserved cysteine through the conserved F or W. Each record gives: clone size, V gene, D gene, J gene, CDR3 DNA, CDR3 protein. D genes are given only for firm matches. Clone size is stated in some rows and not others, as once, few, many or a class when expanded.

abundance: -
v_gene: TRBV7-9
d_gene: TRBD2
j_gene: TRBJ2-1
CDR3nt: TGTGCCAGCAACCCTGACGGGATGCGCGGGGGGTTTAATGAGCAGTTCTTC
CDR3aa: CASNPDGMRGGFNEQFF

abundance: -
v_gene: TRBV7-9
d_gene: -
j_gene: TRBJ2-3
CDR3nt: TGTGCCAGCAGCACCGAAGCTGAGGTATCGTATTTT
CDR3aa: CASSTEAEVSYF

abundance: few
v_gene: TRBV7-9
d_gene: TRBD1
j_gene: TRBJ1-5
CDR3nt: TGTGCCAGCAGCTTAGGAGGGACAGGGGGCGAGCCCCAGCATTTT
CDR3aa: CASSLGGTGGEPQHF

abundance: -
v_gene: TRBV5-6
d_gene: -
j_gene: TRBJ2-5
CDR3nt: TGTGCCAGCAGCTTGAGGCGGTCGAGTATCGGAGAGACCCAGTACTTC
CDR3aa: CASSLRRSSIGETQYF

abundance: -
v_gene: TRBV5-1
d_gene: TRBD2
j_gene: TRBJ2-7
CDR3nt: TGCGCCAGCAGCTTGTTCAGCGGGACTATCTCCTACGAGCAGTACTTC
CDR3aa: CASSLFSGTISYEQYF

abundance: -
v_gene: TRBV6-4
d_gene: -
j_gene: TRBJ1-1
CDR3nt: TGTGCCAGCAGTGTGTTCATCGGGTCTGAAGCTTTCTTT
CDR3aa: CASSVFIGSEAFF

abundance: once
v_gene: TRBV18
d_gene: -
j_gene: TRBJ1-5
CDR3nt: TGTGCCAGCTCTAAGGACAGTAATCAGCCCCAGCATTTT
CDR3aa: CASSKDSNQPQHF

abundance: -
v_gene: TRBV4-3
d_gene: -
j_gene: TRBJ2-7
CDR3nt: TGCGCCAGCAGCCACGATACAGGTTCGCGGAACGAGCAGTACTTC
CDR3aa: CASSHDTGSRNEQYF

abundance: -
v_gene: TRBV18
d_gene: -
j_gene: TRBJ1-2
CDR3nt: TGTGCCAGCTCACCAGCGTATGGCTACACCTTC
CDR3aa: CASSPAYGYTF

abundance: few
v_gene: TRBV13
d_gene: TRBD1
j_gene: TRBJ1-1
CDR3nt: TGTGCCAGCAGCTCCCACAGGGGGCTGGGGAACACTGAAGCTTTCTTT
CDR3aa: CASSSHRGLGNTEAFF

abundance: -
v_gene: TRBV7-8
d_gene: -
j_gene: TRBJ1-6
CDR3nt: TGTGCCAGCAGCCTTCTAGACGGAGTGAAGTCCCTCCACTTT
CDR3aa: CASSLLDGVKSLHF

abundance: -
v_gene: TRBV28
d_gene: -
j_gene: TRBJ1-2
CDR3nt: TGTGCCAGCGGCGAGACAGCCTATGGCTACACCTTC
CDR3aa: CASGETAYGYTF

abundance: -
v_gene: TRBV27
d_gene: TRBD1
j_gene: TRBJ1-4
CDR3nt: TGTGCCAGCAGTTTGGGGGACAGGGGTATTGAAAAACTGTTTTTT
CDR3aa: CASSLGDRGIEKLFF

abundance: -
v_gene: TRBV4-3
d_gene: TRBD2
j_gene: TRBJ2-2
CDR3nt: TGCGCCAGCAGCCAACGGCTAGTACTAGCGGGGTCGAACACCGGGGAGCTGTTTTTT
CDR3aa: CASSQRLVLAGSNTGELFF

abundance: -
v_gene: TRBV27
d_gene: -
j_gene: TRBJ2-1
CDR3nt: TGTGCCAGCAGTTCCATCAACAACTACAATGAGCAGTTCTTC
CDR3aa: CASSSINNYNEQFF

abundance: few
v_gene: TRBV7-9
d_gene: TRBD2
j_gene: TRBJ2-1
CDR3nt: TGTGCCAGCAGCTTACCGGGGGGGACAGAGCAGTTCTTC
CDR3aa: CASSLPGGTEQFF

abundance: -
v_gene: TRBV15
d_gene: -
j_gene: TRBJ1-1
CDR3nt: TGTGCCACCAGCAGAGGGTCCCAGGGGAACACTGAAGCTTTCTTT
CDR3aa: CATSRGSQGNTEAFF

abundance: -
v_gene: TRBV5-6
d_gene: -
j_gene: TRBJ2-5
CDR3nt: TGTGCCAGCAGCTTTTTAAAAAGGGTGGGATTAGGCCAAGAGACCCAGTACTTC
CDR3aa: CASSFLKRVGLGQETQYF

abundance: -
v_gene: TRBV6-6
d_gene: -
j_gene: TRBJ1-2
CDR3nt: TGTGCCAGCAGAGCTGACAGCTACACCTTC
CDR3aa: CASRADSYTF

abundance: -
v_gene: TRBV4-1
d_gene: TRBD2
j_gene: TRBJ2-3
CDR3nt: TGCGCCAGCAGCCACACCAGAAACCCGGGACTAGCGGGGGGGCCCGACACAGATACGCAGTATTTT
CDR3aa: CASSHTRNPGLAGGPDTDTQYF

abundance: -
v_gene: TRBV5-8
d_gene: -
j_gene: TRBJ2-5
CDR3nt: TGTGCCAGCAGCTTTCCGGGACTGAAAGAGACCCAGTACTTC
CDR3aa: CASSFPGLKETQYF

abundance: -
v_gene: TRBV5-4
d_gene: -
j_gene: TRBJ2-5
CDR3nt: TGTGCCAGCAGGCAGGATGGGCGCGGAGCTAACCAAGAGACCCAGTACTTC
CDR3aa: CASRQDGRGANQETQYF

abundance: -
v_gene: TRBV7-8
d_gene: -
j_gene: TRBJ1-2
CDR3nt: TGTGCCAGCAGCTTACGGGTGGTGAAGGGGGAGTTTAACTATGGCTACACCTTC
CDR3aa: CASSLRVVKGEFNYGYTF

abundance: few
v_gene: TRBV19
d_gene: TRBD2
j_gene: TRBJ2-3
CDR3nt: TGTGCCAGTAGTATAGATGGGGGCGGGGGGCCCACAGATACGCAGTATTTT
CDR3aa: CASSIDGGGGPTDTQYF

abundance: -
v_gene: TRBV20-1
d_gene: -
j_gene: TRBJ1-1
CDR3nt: TGCAGTGCTAGTCGCAGGGTGAACACTGAAGCTTTCTTT
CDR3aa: CSASRRVNTEAFF

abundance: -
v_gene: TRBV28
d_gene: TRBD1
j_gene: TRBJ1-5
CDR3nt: TGTGCCACCGTCACTAGACAGGGGAGGGGCAATCAGCCCCAGCATTTT
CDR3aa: CATVTRQGRGNQPQHF

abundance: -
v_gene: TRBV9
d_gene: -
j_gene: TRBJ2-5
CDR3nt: TGTGCCAGCAGCGTAGATGGGGGGGGGCTGGAGACCCAGTACTTC
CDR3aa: CASSVDGGGLETQYF

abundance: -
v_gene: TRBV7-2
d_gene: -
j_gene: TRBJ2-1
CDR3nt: TGTGCCAGCAGCTTCTTCGGGAGTCCCCCCTACAATGAGCAGTTCTTC
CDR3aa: CASSFFGSPPYNEQFF

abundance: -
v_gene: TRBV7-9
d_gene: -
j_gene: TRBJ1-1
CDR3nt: TGTGCCAGCAGCGGCCCCCGATGGGGCACTGAAGCTTTCTTT
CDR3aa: CASSGPRWGTEAFF

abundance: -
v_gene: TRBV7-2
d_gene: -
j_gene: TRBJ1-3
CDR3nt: TGTGCCAGCAGCTTCTACTCTGGAAACACCATATATTTT
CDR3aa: CASSFYSGNTIYF

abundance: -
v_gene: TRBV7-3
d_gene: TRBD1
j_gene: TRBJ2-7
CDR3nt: TGTGCCAGCAGCGCGGGGACAGGTCGCGAGCAGTACTTC
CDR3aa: CASSAGTGREQYF

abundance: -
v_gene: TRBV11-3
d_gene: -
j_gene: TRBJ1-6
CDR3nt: TGTGCCAGCAGCTTAGTGGCTTCACCCCTCCACTTT
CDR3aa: CASSLVASPLHF

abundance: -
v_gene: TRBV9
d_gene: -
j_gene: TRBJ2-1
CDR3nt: TGTGCCAGCGGACCGAAAACGCGGGGACCTTACAATGAGCAGTTCTTC
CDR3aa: CASGPKTRGPYNEQFF

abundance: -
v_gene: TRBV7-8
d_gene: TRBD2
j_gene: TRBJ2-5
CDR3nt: TGTGCCAGCAGCATCGGACTAGCTATGTTGGAGACCCAGTACTTC
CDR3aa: CASSIGLAMLETQYF

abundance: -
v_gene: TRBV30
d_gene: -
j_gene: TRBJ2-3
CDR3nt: TGTGCCTGGGTAGGACTGAGAACAGATACGCAGTATTTT
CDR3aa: CAWVGLRTDTQYF

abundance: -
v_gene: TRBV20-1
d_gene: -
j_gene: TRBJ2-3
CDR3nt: TGCAGTGCTAGTCCTAGCGGCACAGATACGCAGTATTTT
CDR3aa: CSASPSGTDTQYF

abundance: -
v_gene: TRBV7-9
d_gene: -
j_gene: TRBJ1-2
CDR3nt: TGTGCCAGCAGCTTCATGGGCTCAACCATCGACACCTTC
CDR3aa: CASSFMGSTIDTF

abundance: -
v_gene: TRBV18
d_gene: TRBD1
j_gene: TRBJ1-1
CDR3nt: TGTGCCAGCTCAAAAAATCAGGGGGTCAAGACTGAAGCTTTCTTT
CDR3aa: CASSKNQGVKTEAFF

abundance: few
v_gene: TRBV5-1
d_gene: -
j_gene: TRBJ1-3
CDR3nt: TGCGCCAGCAGCTTAGGACGTACCTCTGGAAACACCATATATTTT
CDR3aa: CASSLGRTSGNTIYF

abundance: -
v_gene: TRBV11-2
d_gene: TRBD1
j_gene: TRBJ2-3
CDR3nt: TGTGCCAGCAGCTCCACCGCGACAGGGGGTACGCAGTATTTT
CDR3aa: CASSSTATGGTQYF

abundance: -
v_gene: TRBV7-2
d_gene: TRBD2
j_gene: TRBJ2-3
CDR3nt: TGTGCCAGCACCGTAAGCGGGAGTGAGACAGATACGCAGTATTTT
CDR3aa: CASTVSGSETDTQYF

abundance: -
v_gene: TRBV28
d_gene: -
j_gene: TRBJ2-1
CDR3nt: TGTGCCACCCTCGATAGCTACAATGAGCAGTTCTTC
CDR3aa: CATLDSYNEQFF

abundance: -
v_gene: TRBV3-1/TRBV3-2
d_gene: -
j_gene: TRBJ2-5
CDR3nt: TGTGCCAGCAGCCAGCTAGGGGGGCAAGAGACCCAGTACTTC
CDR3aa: CASSQLGGQETQYF

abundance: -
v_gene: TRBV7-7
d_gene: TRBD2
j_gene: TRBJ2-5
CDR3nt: TGTGCTAGCAGCTTAGGTAGCGGGGGGGCCTGGGAGACCCAGTACTTC
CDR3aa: CASSLGSGGAWETQYF

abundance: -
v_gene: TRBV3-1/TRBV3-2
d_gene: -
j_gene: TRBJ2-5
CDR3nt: TGTGCCAGCAGCCAAGCCCAGGGCGTGGAGACCCAGTACTTC
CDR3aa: CASSQAQGVETQYF

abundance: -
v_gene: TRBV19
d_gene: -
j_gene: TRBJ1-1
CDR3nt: TGTGCCAGTATACCCCCGGGAAGGAACACTGAAGCTTTCTTT
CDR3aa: CASIPPGRNTEAFF

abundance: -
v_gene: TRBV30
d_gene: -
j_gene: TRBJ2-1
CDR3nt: TGTGCCTGGACTCCTGGCGGGAAATCGAAAGAGCAGTTCTTC
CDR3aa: CAWTPGGKSKEQFF

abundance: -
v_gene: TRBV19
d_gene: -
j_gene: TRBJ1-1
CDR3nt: TGTGCCAGTAGACAATGGGCAGATTCGAACACTGAAGCTTTCTTT
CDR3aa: CASRQWADSNTEAFF

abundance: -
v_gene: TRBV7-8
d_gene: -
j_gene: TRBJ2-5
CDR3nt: TGTGCCAGCAGCCCCAGAACAGTAGAAGAGACCCAGTACTTC
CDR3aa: CASSPRTVEETQYF

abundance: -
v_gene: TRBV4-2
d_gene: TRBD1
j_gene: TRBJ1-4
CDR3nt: TGTGCCAGCAGCCGCCGGGACAGGGGTGAAAAACTGTTTTTT
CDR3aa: CASSRRDRGEKLFF

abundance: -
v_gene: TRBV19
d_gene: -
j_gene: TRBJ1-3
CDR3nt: TGTGCCAGTAGTATACACCCGGGAAACACCATATATTTT
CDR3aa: CASSIHPGNTIYF